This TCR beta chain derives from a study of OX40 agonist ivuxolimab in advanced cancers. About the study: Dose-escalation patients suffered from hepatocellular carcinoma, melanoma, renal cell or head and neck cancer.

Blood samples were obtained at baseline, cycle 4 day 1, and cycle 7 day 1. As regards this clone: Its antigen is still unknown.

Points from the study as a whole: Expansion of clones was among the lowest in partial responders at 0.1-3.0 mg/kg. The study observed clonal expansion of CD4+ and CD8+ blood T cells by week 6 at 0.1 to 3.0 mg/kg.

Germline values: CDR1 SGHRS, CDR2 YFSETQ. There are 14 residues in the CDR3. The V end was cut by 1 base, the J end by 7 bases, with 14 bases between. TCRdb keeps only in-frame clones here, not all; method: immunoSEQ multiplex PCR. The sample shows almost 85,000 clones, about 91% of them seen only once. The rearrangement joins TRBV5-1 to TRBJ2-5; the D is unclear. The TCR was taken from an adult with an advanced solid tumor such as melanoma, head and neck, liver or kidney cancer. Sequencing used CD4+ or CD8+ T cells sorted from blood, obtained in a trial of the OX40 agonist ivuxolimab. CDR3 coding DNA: TGCGCCAGCAGCTTGTTCGCCGGAGAGGTGACCCAGTACTTC. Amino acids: CASSLFAGEVTQYF. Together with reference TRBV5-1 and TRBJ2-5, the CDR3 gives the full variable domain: KAGVTQTPRYLIKTRGQQVTLSCSPISGHRSVSWYQQTPGQGLQFLFEYFSETQRNKGNFPGRFSGRQFSNSRSEMNVSTLELGDSALYLCASSLFAGEVTQYFGPGTRLLVL.